The 29 T cell receptor beta chains below come from one sample, sequenced in a study of shared clonotypes between healthy human individuals. The naive CD8 fraction comprised CD45RO-negative cells positively selected for CCR7 and excluded terminally differentiated effector memory CD45RA+ cells. This table comes from immunoSEQ multiplex PCR, and its TCRdb copy is limited to in-frame clones, with some not included. The table records a few million clones, just under 95% of them present only once. Source material: naive CD8+ T cells from PBMCs. The receptors here all came from a man between 18 and 29 years old in good health. Some clones in this sample may be carry-over from other donors' samples.

This clone occurred once. This chain connects TRBV7-9 to TRBJ2-1; 7 nucleotides line up with TRBD1. Germline V lookup: CDR1 SEHNR, CDR2 FQNEAQ (reference sequence). CDR3 length equals 15 residues. Trimming took 0 bases from V and 3 from J; bases not matched to a gene: 2. Here the CDR3 DNA reads TGTGCCAGCAGCTTAGCACAGGGGATCTACAATGAGCAGTTCTTC. The encoded protein is CASSLAQGIYNEQFF.

As to this clone: Other DNA sequences in this specimen translate into the identical CDR3. The chain joins TRBV9 to TRBJ2-7; a weak D match, TRBD2 (6 bases). The CDR3 spans 14 residues. The V and J ends lost 0 bases and 4 bases respectively, with 11 bases between them. Germline CDR1 is SGDLS and CDR2 is YYNGEE. The CDR3 sequence: CASSVGTRGYEQYF. The CDR3 DNA sequence: TGTGCCAGCAGCGTAGGGACCCGGGGGTACGAGCAGTACTTC.

This chain connects TRBV5-1 to TRBJ2-3, with 12 bases lining up with TRBD2. Germline CDR1 reads SGHRS; CDR2 reads YFSETQ. The CDR3 has 15 residues. V shed 3 bases and J 7 bases; nucleotides not matched to a gene: 6. The CDR3 region has the DNA TGCGCCAGCAGCTCTGGACTAGCGGGGACCTATACGCAGTATTTT. The encoded protein is CASSSGLAGTYTQYF. Using reference TRBV5-1 and TRBJ2-3 for the parts outside the CDR3, the full variable domain is KAGVTQTPRYLIKTRGQQVTLSCSPISGHRSVSWYQQTPGQGLQFLFEYFSETQRNKGNFPGRFSGRQFSNSRSEMNVSTLELGDSALYLCASSSGLAGTYTQYFGPGTRLTVL.

Worth noting for this clone: Other DNA sequences from this sample encode an identical CDR3 as well. The rearrangement joins TRBV4-3 to TRBJ2-1, with D tentatively TRBD2 (5 bases). The length of the CDR3 is 15 residues. V was shortened by 0 bases and J by 4 bases, with 10 bases between the two germline ends. CDR1 LGHNA and CDR2 YSLEER come from the germline V gene. The CDR3 nucleotides are TGCGCCAGCAGCCAAGATCGAGGCGGGTACAATGAGCAGTTCTTC. Translating gives CASSQDRGGYNEQFF.

Concerning this clone: This specimen includes other DNA sequences encoding the same CDR3. V is TRBV4-3 and J is TRBJ2-4; D may match TRBD1 or TRBD2 (6 bases each). The germline V gene encodes CDR1 LGHNA and CDR2 YSLEER. The CDR3 loop spans 15 amino acids. V lost 0 bases and J lost 2, with 8 bases in between. This CDR3 reads CASSQDRGPKNIQYF. The CDR3 DNA follows: TGCGCCAGCAGCCAAGACCGGGGGCCCAAAAACATTCAGTACTTC.

The chain has TRBV25-1 and TRBJ1-1, with 9 bases that match TRBD1. Germline V gene lookup returns CDR1 MGHDK and CDR2 SYGVNS. J lost 5 bases, V lost 2 bases, and 6 bases had no gene match. This CDR3 region has 15 residues. In nucleotides, the CDR3 is TGTGCCAGCAGTGAAACACAGGGGGCAGCTACTGAAGCTTTCTTT. Amino acid sequence: CASSETQGAATEAFF.

V gene TRBV11-2 combines with J gene TRBJ2-5; tentative D call: TRBD2 (5 bases). Germline lookup yields CDR1 SGHAT and CDR2 FQNNGV. CDR3 length equals 17 residues. V was clipped by 2 bases and J by 0 bases, with 16 bases between them. DNA of the CDR3: TGTGCCAGCAGCTTATATACCCTTACGGGGTACCAAGAGACCCAGTACTTC. This translates into CASSLYTLTGYQETQYF.

This rearrangement joins TRBV9 to TRBJ2-3; unclear D gene. The CDR3 is 15 amino acids. Germline CDR1 is SGDLS and CDR2 is YYNGEE. V gave up 2 bases and J gave up 1 base, with 11 bases separating them. The CDR3, as DNA: TGTGCCAGCAGCGTCGGCCCGGCGGGCACAGATACGCAGTATTTT. It specifies CASSVGPAGTDTQYF.

The chain couples TRBV11-2 to TRBJ2-7; D remains unclear. Germline CDR1 reads SGHAT; CDR2 reads FQNNGV. The CDR3 loop spans 13 amino acids. The ends were cut back, 5 bases at V and 5 bases at J, with 13 bases in the middle. CDR3 in amino acids: CASSRRPSDEQYF. CDR3 in DNA: TGTGCCAGCAGCCGACGCCCATCCGACGAGCAGTACTTC.

This clone has only a few counts. The chain is built from TRBV10-1 and TRBJ2-7, with D tentatively TRBD1 or TRBD2 (5 bases each). Germline CDR1 WNHNN, CDR2 SYGVQD (reference sequence). This CDR3 is built from 13 residues. V was trimmed by 6 bases and J by 3 bases, leaving 12 bases between them. CDR3: CASSSGPLYEQYF. CDR3 in DNA: TGCGCCAGCAGCTCGGGACCGCTCTACGAGCAGTACTTC.

CDR3 bases: TGTGCCAGTAGTATACACAGAGGGAAATCCCTTTTGAACACTGAAGCTTTCTTT. It encodes CASSIHRGKSLLNTEAFF. The chain combines TRBV19 with TRBJ1-1, with D uncertain. The V gene lost 2 bases and the J gene lost 0 bases, with 19 bases spanning the gap. There are 18 residues in the CDR3. Germline V gene sequence: CDR1 LNHDA, CDR2 SQIVND (reference sequence).

The genes are TRBV6-1 and TRBJ1-2; a possible D gene is TRBD1 (6 bases). V was cut by 8 bases and J by 3 bases, with 13 bases left in between. Germline V gene lookup returns CDR1 MNHNS and CDR2 SASEGT. The CDR3 has 13 amino acids. In DNA, the CDR3 is TGTGCCAGCCTTTCGGGGGCGGACTATGGCTACACCTTC. The encoded protein is CASLSGADYGYTF.

The chain carries TRBV13 and TRBJ2-7; TRBD2 aligns across 12 bases. This CDR3 contains 16 residues. The trim removed 4 bases at V and 7 bases at J, leaving 11 bases unmatched. CDR1 PRHDT and CDR2 FYEKMQ come from the germline V gene (reference sequence). The CDR3 reads CASSSRLAGAPGEQYF. DNA for the CDR3: TGTGCCAGCAGCTCCCGACTAGCGGGAGCCCCAGGGGAGCAGTACTTC. The complete variable domain, with remaining parts taken from reference TRBV13 and TRBJ2-7, reads AAGVIQSPRHLIKEKRETATLKCYPIPRHDTVYWYQQGPGQDPQFLISFYEKMQSDKGSIPDRFSAQQFSDYHSELNMSSLELGDSALYFCASSSRLAGAPGEQYFGPGTRLTVT.

The J gene is TRBJ2-2, the V gene TRBV7-2, with 10 bases lining up with TRBD2. Trimming removed 5 bases from V and 6 bases from J; junction bases left unmatched: 12. Germline CDR1 reads SGHTA; CDR2 reads FQGNSA. There are 17 residues in the CDR3. CDR3 coding DNA: TGTGCCAGCAGCCCAATTTTAGCGGGAGGACCGTCCGGGGAGCTGTTTTTT. Encoded protein: CASSPILAGGPSGELFF.

The CDR3 nucleotides read TGTGCCAGCGGAAGGACGGACTTTAATGAAAAACTGTTTTTT. It codes for CASGRTDFNEKLFF. The chain joins TRBV6-1 to TRBJ1-4; D is unresolved. CDR3 length: 14 residues. V was trimmed by 8 bases and J by 4 bases, leaving 14 bases between them. CDR1 and CDR2 from the germline V gene are MNHNS and SASEGT.

Concerning this clone: At the DNA level, this CDR3 is encoded by other sequences in the same sample as well. The chain links TRBV7-9 to TRBJ2-3; the D is unclear. In germline, CDR1 is SEHNR, CDR2 FQNEAQ (reference sequence). The V gene lost 5 bases and the J gene lost 0 bases, with 6 bases spanning the gap. The CDR3 runs 13 residues. The CDR3 protein is CASSRSSTDTQYF. DNA of the CDR3: TGTGCCAGCAGCCGGAGTAGCACAGATACGCAGTATTTT.

The V and J genes are TRBV7-9 and TRBJ2-7; 8 nucleotides align to TRBD2. This CDR3 is built from 13 residues. Germline values: CDR1 SEHNR, CDR2 FQNEAQ (reference sequence). Trimming removed 5 bases from V and 6 bases from J; junction bases left unmatched: 6. CDR3 in amino acids: CASSERGGPEQYF. The DNA for the CDR3 is TGTGCCAGCAGCGAACGGGGGGGCCCCGAGCAGTACTTC. Filled out from reference TRBV7-9 and TRBJ2-7, the complete variable domain reads DTGVSQNPRHKITKRGQNVTFRCDPISEHNRLYWYRQTLGQGPEFLTYFQNEAQLEKSRLLSDRFSAERPKGSFSTLEIQRTEQGDSAMYLCASSERGGPEQYFGPGTRLTVT.

The gene calls are TRBV28 and TRBJ2-2; 7 positions match TRBD1. The CDR3 has 15 amino acids. Germline V CDR1 and CDR2: MDHEN, SYDVKM. Unmatched junction bases numbered 11, after V lost 7 bases and J lost 6 bases. CDR3 loop: CASNPKTGFAGELFF. The CDR3 region has the DNA TGTGCCAGCAACCCGAAGACAGGGTTCGCCGGGGAGCTGTTTTTT. The whole variable domain, remainder taken from reference TRBV28 and TRBJ2-2, is DVKVTQSSRYLVKRTGEKVFLECVQDMDHENMFWYRQDPGLGLRLIYFSYDVKMKEKGDIPEGYSVSREKKERFSLILESASTNQTSMYLCASNPKTGFAGELFFGEGSRLTVL.

This chain joins TRBV6-5 and TRBJ1-1; 7 bases are a match to TRBD1. Trimming took 6 bases from V and 7 from J; bases not matched to a gene: 14. Germline V gene sequence: CDR1 MNHEY, CDR2 SVGAGI. The length of the CDR3 is 15 residues. This CDR3 is CASSPGQLEAGEAFF. As DNA, the CDR3 is TGTGCCAGCAGCCCGGGACAGCTAGAGGCCGGTGAAGCTTTCTTT.

In nucleotides, the CDR3 is TGTGCCAGCAGTTTCCCCTCCGAACGAGGGGCCAACGTCCTGACTTTC. Protein product: CASSFPSERGANVLTF. The chain combines TRBV7-8 with TRBJ2-6; D is unclear. V dropped 6 bases and J dropped 4 bases, with 16 bases sitting between them. CDR3 length: 16 amino acids. Germline V gives CDR1 SGHVS, CDR2 FQNEAQ.

This chain links TRBV6-5 with TRBJ1-2; D call uncertain. The CDR3 covers 15 residues. Germline V gene data show CDR1 as MNHEY and CDR2 as SVGAGI. V was trimmed by 0 bases and J by 0 bases, leaving 8 bases between them. The CDR3 loop reads CASSYSMAANYGYTF. The CDR3 bases are TGTGCCAGCAGTTACTCCATGGCAGCTAACTATGGCTACACCTTC.

The V and J genes are TRBV28 and TRBJ1-5; possible D gene TRBD1, 6 bases. V shed 2 bases and J shed 2 bases, with 10 bases lying between them. Germline CDR1 MDHEN, CDR2 SYDVKM. This CDR3 has 15 amino acids. CDR3 nucleotides: TGTGCCAGCAGTTTACGGCAGGGGCGCAATCAGCCCCAGCATTTT. This encodes CASSLRQGRNQPQHF.

The genes are TRBV7-9 and TRBJ2-7, with D perhaps TRBD1 or TRBD2 (6 bases each). Trimming pared 4 bases from V and 1 base from J, leaving 20 bases between. Per germline, CDR1 SEHNR and CDR2 FQNEAQ (reference sequence). This CDR3 has 17 amino acids. CDR3 bases: TGTGCCAGCAGCTCTAACTCCGGGAGCCAGGGGTCCTACGAGCAGTACTTC. It encodes CASSSNSGSQGSYEQYF.

This clone appeared once. The chain links TRBV10-3 to TRBJ1-2; D is unclear. Trimming removed 3 bases from V and 2 bases from J, with 19 bases in between. This CDR3 spans 17 amino acids. Germline V gene lookup returns CDR1 ENHRY and CDR2 SYGVKD. The CDR3 nucleotides are TGTGCCATCAGTGACCCCGGCGAAGGGTGGCCGAACTATGGCTACACCTTC. This translates into CAISDPGEGWPNYGYTF.

The rearrangement links TRBV7-6 to TRBJ2-7; TRBD1 might be the D (6 bases). The CDR3 is 14 amino acids. Trimming took 5 bases from V and 0 from J, leaving 11 bases between them. Germline loops: CDR1 SGHVS, CDR2 FNYEAQ. The CDR3: CASSLGHLSYEQYF. CDR3 DNA: TGTGCCAGCAGCCTGGGACACCTCTCCTACGAGCAGTACTTC.

The chain uses TRBV6-1 and TRBJ2-2, with no clear D. CDR1 is MNHNS, CDR2 SASEGT, per germline. Trimming removed 4 bases at V and 0 bases at J, with 9 bases between. The CDR3 is 15 amino acids. This CDR3 reads CASSARPPNTGELFF. The CDR3 bases are TGTGCCAGCAGTGCCCGCCCTCCGAACACCGGGGAGCTGTTTTTT.

The chain couples TRBV7-9 to TRBJ2-7; 7 bases align to TRBD2. Looked up from germline, CDR1 is SEHNR and CDR2 is FQNEAQ (reference sequence). Trimming removed 8 bases from V and 5 bases from J; junction bases left unmatched: 6. The CDR3 covers 12 residues. The CDR3 spells CASAGGSNEQYF. CDR3 in DNA: TGTGCCAGCGCCGGGGGGTCCAACGAGCAGTACTTC. Using reference TRBV7-9 and TRBJ2-7 for the parts outside the CDR3, the full variable domain is DTGVSQNPRHKITKRGQNVTFRCDPISEHNRLYWYRQTLGQGPEFLTYFQNEAQLEKSRLLSDRFSAERPKGSFSTLEIQRTEQGDSAMYLCASAGGSNEQYFGPGTRLTVT.

CDR3 sequence reads: CASSPGQGVDQPQHF. The CDR3 DNA reads as TGTGCCAGCTCACCAGGCCAGGGAGTAGATCAGCCCCAGCATTTT. The chain is built from TRBV18 and TRBJ1-5, with D tentatively TRBD1 (5 bases). Looked up from germline, CDR1 is KGHSH and CDR2 is LQKENI. V shed 2 bases and J shed 5 bases, with 13 bases lying between them. The CDR3 totals 15 residues.

V usage is TRBV7-8 and J usage is TRBJ2-7; TRBD2 matches 11 bases. With V trimmed by 0 bases and J by 2 bases, 3 bases remained unmatched. This CDR3 has 16 amino acids. Germline V gene sequence: CDR1 SGHVS, CDR2 FQNEAQ. In nucleotides, the CDR3 is TGTGCCAGCAGCTTAGCCCTAGCGGGAGGCACCTACGAGCAGTACTTC. Its translation is CASSLALAGGTYEQYF.